This T cell receptor beta chain was found in a study of T cell changes during pregnancy in multiple sclerosis. Some clones are missing from TCRdb's copy, which holds only in-frame ones; the method was immunoSEQ multiplex PCR. The sample yields tens of thousands of clones, over 80% seen once. The CDR3 is 15 amino acids. The V and J ends lost 4 bases and 7 bases, in that order; junction bases with no gene match: 14. CDR1 is SGHKS, CDR2 YYEKEE, per germline (reference sequence). This receptor was taken from a female donor with multiple sclerosis, enrolled in a pregnancy study. This chain connects TRBV5-5 to TRBJ2-7; 7 bases line up with TRBD1. The source was peripheral blood, collected in the first trimester of pregnancy. The CDR3 nucleotides are TGTGCCAGCAGCCGACTTCCGACAGGGAGAGAAGAGCAGTACTTC. Residues: CASSRLPTGREEQYF.